The rows below give T cell receptor beta chains drawn from one sample of a study of CD8 T cells in Susac syndrome. TCRdb processed the immunoSEQ multiplex PCR reads anew with MiXCR; each CDR3 protein has one entry. Here the sample spans 200,000 or so distinct CDR3 sequences, over 90% being singletons. The sample consisted of CD8+ T cells from PBMCs. Receptors were obtained from a human donor with Susac syndrome. Each CDR3 is given without its conserved first and last residue. Each record gives: V gene, J gene, CDR3 protein.

>TRBV10-1|TRBJ1-1
ASTATHENTEAF
>TRBV28|TRBJ1-3
ASTSSGNTIY
>TRBV28|TRBJ2-3
ASSKLLAGAADTQY
>TRBV20-1|TRBJ1-2
SARGEAGYGYT
>TRBV27|TRBJ2-7
ASSLSSASYYEQY
>TRBV29-1|TRBJ1-1
SVGTPEAF
>TRBV4-2|TRBJ2-2
ASSQIAGAYTGELF
>TRBV19|TRBJ2-7
ASSIVGQGSSYEQY
>TRBV12-3/TRBV12-4|TRBJ2-3
ASSFLGLGDTQY
>TRBV19|TRBJ1-2
ASSSSRDSVYGYT
>TRBV5-4|TRBJ2-1
ASSFKTNEQF
>TRBV4-1|TRBJ2-7
ASSLEGTAMDYEQY
>TRBV5-4|TRBJ2-1
ASSLPGGGYNEQF
>TRBV13|TRBJ1-2
ASSLGLKRA
>TRBV5-4|TRBJ2-5
ASSSPDRGHQETQY
>TRBV7-3|TRBJ2-5
ASSTTGGVETQY
>TRBV12-3/TRBV12-4|TRBJ2-1
ASSLRQYNEQF
>TRBV20-1|TRBJ2-1
SARDLTGVARNEQF
>TRBV28|TRBJ2-3
ASTPGTSGRDTQY
>TRBV6-5|TRBJ2-5
ASSQLQETQY
>TRBV7-9|TRBJ1-1
ASSFHKDRGNTEAF
>TRBV30|TRBJ1-6
AWSGGSLTLH
>TRBV20-1|TRBJ2-2
SAIGLAGANGELF
>TRBV19|TRBJ1-1
ASSPGREFDTEAF
>TRBV27|TRBJ2-7
ASSSPSGNYEQY
>TRBV5-1|TRBJ2-5
ASSPVTTGGQETQY
>TRBV12-3/TRBV12-4|TRBJ2-3
ASRPGPRSSDTQY
>TRBV5-1|TRBJ2-1
ASSLAGSAGSSLSSYNEQF
>TRBV12-5|TRBJ1-2
ASGLVLSLEAGGRGYT
>TRBV7-9|TRBJ2-2
ASSSDREKATGELF
>TRBV29-1|TRBJ1-2
SVELQGNYGYT
>TRBV28|TRBJ1-5
ASSTGQPQH
>TRBV10-3|TRBJ1-3
AIRDRDSGNTIY
>TRBV7-2|TRBJ1-5
ASSLGSGGRQPQH
>TRBV5-6|TRBJ1-1
ASSSYSEAF
>TRBV2|TRBJ1-2
ASSERANYGYT
>TRBV4-1|TRBJ2-7
ASSQDGSGFTYEQY
>TRBV29-1|TRBJ2-2
SAQGANANTGELF
>TRBV6-5|TRBJ1-2
ASSSAASFYGYT
>TRBV5-1|TRBJ2-5
ASSLGTGGFGETQY
>TRBV29-1|TRBJ2-7
SVEVGHGLVGEQY
>TRBV12-3/TRBV12-4|TRBJ1-2
ASSLGEAEGGYT
>TRBV5-1|TRBJ2-1
ASSRDHGGDYNEQF
>TRBV25-1|TRBJ2-6
ANLRGLGANVLT
>TRBV19|TRBJ2-7
ASSPGLAAYEQY
>TRBV5-1|TRBJ1-6
ASSLGQGAPLH
>TRBV5-1|TRBJ2-7
ASSLEGSGSSYEQY
>TRBV27|TRBJ2-1
ASRSPGGNEQF